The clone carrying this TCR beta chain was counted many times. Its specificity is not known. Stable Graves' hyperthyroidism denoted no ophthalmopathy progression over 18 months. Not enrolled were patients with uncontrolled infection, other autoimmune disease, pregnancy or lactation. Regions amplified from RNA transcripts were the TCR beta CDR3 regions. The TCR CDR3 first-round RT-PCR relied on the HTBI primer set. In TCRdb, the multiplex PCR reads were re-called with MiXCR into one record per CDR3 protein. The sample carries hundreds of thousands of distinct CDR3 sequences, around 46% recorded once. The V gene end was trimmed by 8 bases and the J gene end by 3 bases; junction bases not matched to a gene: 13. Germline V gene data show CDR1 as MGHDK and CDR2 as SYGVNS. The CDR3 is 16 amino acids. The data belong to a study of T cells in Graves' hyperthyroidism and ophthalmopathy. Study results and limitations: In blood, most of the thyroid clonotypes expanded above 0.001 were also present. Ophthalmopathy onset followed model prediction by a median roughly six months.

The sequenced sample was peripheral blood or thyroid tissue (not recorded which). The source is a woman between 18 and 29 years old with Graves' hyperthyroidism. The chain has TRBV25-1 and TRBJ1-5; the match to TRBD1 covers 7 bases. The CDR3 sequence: CASVLRDSKDNQPQHF. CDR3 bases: TGTGCCAGCGTGCTCCGGGACAGCAAGGACAATCAGCCCCAGCATTTT.